Following are 26 T cell receptor beta chains from one sample sequenced in a study of Graves' ophthalmopathy and Graves' hyperthyroidism (dated by TCRdb to 2016 to 2019). Sequencing was carried out with an Illumina HiSeq 2000. TCR beta CDR3 regions were amplified from RNA transcripts for repertoire sequencing. A first-round RT-PCR used HTBI primers with the Qiagen OneStep RT-PCR kit, followed by a second-round multiplex PCR, size selection and purification. TCRdb's own reprocessing of the public reads used fastp at Q25 and MiXCR and kept productive beta chains. One record per CDR3 amino acid sequence lists the most common genes and DNA. This sample gives roughly 170,000 distinct CDR3 sequences in total; around two fifths of them show up just once. The leading ten clones occupy approximately 9% of the sample. Specimen: peripheral blood. These receptors all stem from a man aged 25-40 years with Graves' ophthalmopathy. Donor details come from another sample of the same person, matched by shared clones.

Ten or more counts support this clonotype. This chain uses TRBV20-1 with TRBJ1-1, with 9 nucleotides matching TRBD1. The CDR3 extends over 14 amino acids. CDR1 is DFQATT and CDR2 is SNEGSKA in the germline V gene (reference sequence). CDR3 coding DNA: TGCCAGCCGATACAGGGGGCGCCTGACACTGAAGCTTTCTTT. Translation: CQPIQGAPDTEAFF.

This clonotype appeared many times. The chain recombines TRBV12-3 or TRBV12-4 with TRBJ1-6; weak D call: TRBD1 (5 bases). The CDR3 is 14 amino acids. V gave up 3 bases and J gave up 6 bases, with 9 bases separating them. The DNA of the CDR3 is TGTGCCAGCAGTTTGGTGCAGGGTAATTCACCCCTCCACTTT. It codes for CASSLVQGNSPLHF.

Worth noting for this clonotype: The junction shows a germline mismatch at one end, possibly a read error. In nucleotides, the CDR3 is TGTGCCATCTTTGGGGACAGGGCCTACGAGCGGTACTTC. Amino acid sequence: CAIFGDRAYERYF. The chain uses TRBV28 and TRBJ2-7, with TRBD1 matching 9 bases. CDR1 and CDR2 (germline): MDHEN, SYDVKM. The CDR3 loop spans 13 amino acids.

This chain connects TRBV6-2 or TRBV6-3 to TRBJ1-1; 7 nucleotides align to TRBD1. CDR3 length equals 13 residues. Trimming removed 7 bases from V and 4 bases from J; junction bases left unmatched: 6. Germline CDR1 and CDR2: MNHEY and SVGEGT. The CDR3 region is CASMGQTSTEAFF. In DNA form, the CDR3 reads TGTGCCAGCATGGGACAGACTTCCACTGAAGCTTTCTTT.

This clonotype was found many times. The rearrangement links TRBV20-1 to TRBJ2-7; D uncertain. The germline V gene has CDR1 DFQATT and CDR2 SNEGSKA (reference sequence). V lost 3 bases and J 3 bases, leaving 9 bases between the germline ends. There are 12 residues in the CDR3. CDR3 bases: TGCAGTGCTAGCCCCCTCGGCTACGAGCAGTACTTC. Protein: CSASPLGYEQYF.

This clonotype has ten or more counts. This sequence joins TRBV11-2 and TRBJ2-3; D ambiguous. The CDR3 is 14 residues long. V was shortened by 1 base and J by 0 bases, with 5 bases between the two germline ends. Per germline, CDR1 SGHAT and CDR2 FQNNGV. In nucleotides, the CDR3 is TGTGCCAGCAGCTTAGTGGTCAGCACAGATACGCAGTATTTT. Translation gives CASSLVVSTDTQYF.

In its sample, this clonotype was seen many times. The chain joins TRBV4-1 to TRBJ2-7, with 7 bases matching TRBD1. Germline lookup yields CDR1 MGHRA and CDR2 YSYEKL. The V segment lost 0 bases and the J segment 6 bases; nucleotides outside the gene matches: 8. The CDR3 consists of 15 residues. DNA of the CDR3: TGCGCCAGCAGCCAAGAAGACAGGGACGGCCTCGAGCAGTACTTC. Encoded protein: CASSQEDRDGLEQYF.

The rearrangement links TRBV6-5 to TRBJ2-7; D is possibly TRBD1 or TRBD2 (5 bases each). CDR3 length: 14 residues. CDR1 is MNHEY and CDR2 is SVGAGI in the germline V gene. Trimming removed 0 bases at V and 3 bases at J, with 9 bases between. CDR3 sequence: CASSYSRGLYEQYF. Written as DNA, the CDR3 is TGTGCCAGCAGTTACTCGAGGGGCCTCTACGAGCAGTACTTC.

CDR3 in DNA: TGTGCCAGCAGTTACGGGCCAGGGGTTGGTTCACCCCTCCACTTT. Its translation: CASSYGPGVGSPLHF. The chain employs TRBV6-5 and TRBJ1-6; tentatively, D is TRBD1 (6 bases). Per the germline V gene, CDR1 is MNHEY and CDR2 is SVGAGI. CDR3 length equals 15 residues. Trimming shortened V by 2 bases and J by 9 bases, and 14 bases separated the two germline ends.

The gene calls are TRBV6-1 and TRBJ1-2; tentatively, D is TRBD1 (5 bases). V gave up 2 bases and J gave up 7 bases, with 8 bases separating them. Germline assignment: CDR1 MNHNS and CDR2 SASEGT. The CDR3 is 12 amino acids. The CDR3 loop is CASSELGVGYTF. In nucleotides, the CDR3 is TGTGCCAGCAGTGAATTAGGGGTTGGCTACACCTTC.

This clonotype was recorded at least ten times. The V call is TRBV24-1, the J call TRBJ2-7; 7 bases line up with TRBD2. From germline, CDR1 is KGHDR and CDR2 SFDVKD. CDR3 length: 15 residues. After removal of 9 bases from V and 3 bases from J, the junction contained 13 bases not matched to a gene. The chain's CDR3 is CATSSGRDGNYEQYF. DNA for the CDR3: TGTGCCACCTCCTCGGGGAGGGACGGGAACTACGAGCAGTACTTC.

Only a few counts were recorded for this clonotype. The CDR3 DNA is TGTGCCAGCAGTTATCCCGGGCAACAGCCCCAGCATTTT. It translates to CASSYPGQQPQHF. This chain connects TRBV6-2 or TRBV6-3 to TRBJ1-5; D unresolved. The CDR3 is made up of 13 amino acids. Trimming took 3 bases from V and 7 from J, leaving 10 bases between them. CDR1 and CDR2 (germline): MNHEY, SVGEGT.

This clonotype has at least ten counts. The CDR3 bases are TGCGCCAGCAGCCAAGACGAGGGCCCTACAGGGGCGGGAGAGACCCAGTACTTC. It translates to CASSQDEGPTGAGETQYF. The rearrangement uses TRBV4-3 and TRBJ2-5; 7 bases line up with TRBD1. CDR3 size: 18 residues. Per germline, CDR1 LGHNA and CDR2 YSLEER. Losses at the gene ends were 0 bases for V and 4 bases for J; bases not matched to a gene: 14.

V and J are TRBV7-9 and TRBJ1-1; D is possibly TRBD1 (5 bases). V was trimmed by 6 bases and J by 1 base, leaving 15 bases between them. This CDR3 is 15 amino acids long. Per germline, CDR1 SEHNR and CDR2 FQNEAQ (reference sequence). The CDR3 protein is CASSYSRRANTEAFF. The CDR3 DNA reads TGTGCCAGCAGTTACAGCCGCAGGGCGAACACTGAAGCTTTCTTT. Combining the CDR3 with reference TRBV7-9 and TRBJ1-1 gives the whole variable domain DTGVSQNPRHKITKRGQNVTFRCDPISEHNRLYWYRQTLGQGPEFLTYFQNEAQLEKSRLLSDRFSAERPKGSFSTLEIQRTEQGDSAMYLCASSYSRRANTEAFFGQGTRLTVV.

Many counts were recorded for this clonotype. V gene TRBV29-1 combines with J gene TRBJ2-5, with 7 bases matching TRBD2. The CDR3 extends over 17 amino acids. Germline lookup yields CDR1 SQVTM and CDR2 ANQGSEA. V was pared by 2 bases and J by 1 base, with 13 bases of the junction left unmatched. CDR3 nucleotide sequence: TGCAGCGTTGAACTGGTGAGAGCGGGGCTGAGCCAAGAGACCCAGTACTTC. Its protein is CSVELVRAGLSQETQYF.

This clonotype showed up many times. The J gene is TRBJ1-2, the V gene TRBV30, with a possible D match to TRBD1 (5 bases). The CDR3 loop spans 13 amino acids. V lost 0 bases, J lost 4 bases, and 9 bases lay in between. Germline V CDR1 and CDR2: GTSNPN, SVGIG (reference sequence). The CDR3 DNA is TGTGCCTGGAGTGTACCAGGGTTCTATGGCTACACCTTC. Protein product: CAWSVPGFYGYTF.

In its sample, this clonotype was seen many times. J is TRBJ1-6 and V is TRBV20-1; D uncertain. CDR1 is DFQATT, CDR2 SNEGSKA, per germline (reference sequence). V was pared by 0 bases and J by 8 bases, with 14 bases between. This CDR3 has 15 amino acids. DNA for the CDR3: TGCAGTGCTAGAGATGGAGTGACAAATGATTCACCCCTCCACTTT. Translation: CSARDGVTNDSPLHF.

This clonotype was seen once. V gene TRBV4-1 combines with J gene TRBJ1-3; D is possibly TRBD1 (5 bases). V shed 1 base and J shed 0 bases, with 19 bases lying between them. This CDR3 spans 19 amino acids. Germline-derived CDR1 and CDR2 are MGHRA and YSYEKL. In nucleotides, the CDR3 is TGCGCCAGCAGCCAAGTTGGCAACCGACAGCCCGTCTCTGGAAACACCATATATTTT. It specifies CASSQVGNRQPVSGNTIYF.

The chain employs TRBV7-8 and TRBJ2-7; no firm D call. Deletions cut 2 bases from V and 6 bases from J, with 20 bases between. The CDR3 runs to 16 residues. Germline V gene data show CDR1 as SGHVS and CDR2 as FQNEAQ. The CDR3 sequence is CASSLLGSGAVIEQYF. DNA of the CDR3: TGTGCCAGCAGCTTACTTGGTTCTGGTGCGGTAATCGAGCAGTACTTC.

The chain uses TRBV20-1 and TRBJ2-7; D is unclear. Germline lookup yields CDR1 DFQATT and CDR2 SNEGSKA (reference sequence). CDR3 length: 12 residues. The V end was cut by 0 bases, the J end by 5 bases, with 8 bases between. Here the CDR3 DNA reads TGCAGTGCTAGAGATTTTAACCACGAGCAGTACTTC. Translation gives CSARDFNHEQYF.

The chain carries TRBV12-3 or TRBV12-4 and TRBJ2-4; D is possibly TRBD2 (5 bases). Trimming removed 8 bases from V and 5 bases from J, with 13 bases in between. The CDR3 is 13 amino acids. The CDR3 DNA follows: TGTGCCAGCGCCCCGGGGATGGAAAACATTCAGTACTTC. Translated: CASAPGMENIQYF.

This clonotype was counted many times. Written as DNA, the CDR3 is TGTGCCAGCAGCCTCAACGAACGACAGGGGGGAGCCTACGAGCAGTACTTC. Protein: CASSLNERQGGAYEQYF. The chain is built from TRBV28 and TRBJ2-7; 9 bases match TRBD1. CDR1 is MDHEN, CDR2 SYDVKM, per germline. J lost 2 bases, V lost 6 bases, and 14 bases had no gene match. The CDR3 has 17 residues.

This clonotype was found many times. The V call is TRBV28, the J call TRBJ1-2; D call uncertain. CDR1 MDHEN and CDR2 SYDVKM come from the germline V gene. V was trimmed by 3 bases and J by 8 bases, leaving 10 bases between them. CDR3 size: 12 residues. CDR3 coding DNA: TGTGCCAGCAGTTTTGGCCGTGGGGGCTACACCTTC. Its translation is CASSFGRGGYTF.

The genes are TRBV6-1 and TRBJ1-2; maybe TRBD1 (6 bases). CDR3 length: 13 residues. Germline assignment: CDR1 MNHNS and CDR2 SASEGT. V shed 6 bases and J shed 5 bases, with 13 bases lying between them. The CDR3 loop is CASRKQGRYGYTF. As DNA, the CDR3 is TGTGCCAGCAGAAAACAGGGTCGGTATGGCTACACCTTC.

This clonotype appeared many times. In DNA, the CDR3 is TGCAGCGTTGAATCGACAGGAAAAGAGACCCAGTACTTC. Protein: CSVESTGKETQYF. J is TRBJ2-5 and V is TRBV29-1; TRBD1 might be the D (6 bases). The V end lost 2 bases, the J end lost 3 bases, and 10 bases lay between the germline ends. The CDR3 loop spans 13 amino acids. CDR1 is SQVTM and CDR2 is ANQGSEA in the germline V gene.

J is TRBJ2-3 and V is TRBV24-1; no firm D call. Looked up from germline, CDR1 is KGHDR and CDR2 is SFDVKD. The V gene lost 8 bases and the J gene lost 6 bases, with 11 bases spanning the gap. CDR3 length: 12 residues. The CDR3, as DNA: TGTGCCACCACCGACCGGCGTGATACGCAGTATTTT. Translating gives CATTDRRDTQYF.